This T cell receptor beta chain stems from a study of tumor-infiltrating lymphocytes in primary liver carcinoma. Production of TCR beta cDNA used around 0.45 ug total RNA together with a constant-region primer. Investigators got TCR beta libraries out of three nested multiplex PCR rounds, done with slightly modified ARM-PCR. TRBV1-TRBV30 forward primers paired with a C-beta reverse primer were used in the first two PCR rounds, which ran about 11 cycles each. TCRdb re-called the multiplex PCR reads with MiXCR, one entry per CDR3 protein. The table has a few hundred thousand distinct CDR3 sequences, more than 55% seen once. This CDR3 has 16 residues. From germline, CDR1 is LGHNA and CDR2 YSLEER. With 3 bases clipped from V and 9 bases from J, the junction kept 12 bases outside the gene matches. The authors took blood RNA from unsorted whole blood and also extracted germline DNA.

This TCR derives from a woman between 25 and 40 years old with primary liver carcinoma and hepatitis B virus infection. V is TRBV4-3 and J is TRBJ2-3; 10 positions agree with TRBD2. The sample taken for sequencing was peripheral blood. The CDR3 region is CASSHPLAGGLSTQYF. CDR3 sequence (DNA): TGCGCCAGCAGCCACCCTTTAGCGGGAGGACTCTCGACGCAGTATTTT.